The 31 T cell receptor beta chains listed next were all sequenced from one sample in a study of a mutant IDH1 vaccine in newly diagnosed glioma. Here immunoSEQ multiplex PCR was the method, and the copy in TCRdb shows in-frame clones only, minus some. Of 50,000 to 65,000 clones in the sample, more than 80% are singletons; the top ten hold 15% to 25%. Time point: baseline, week 1 (first vaccination visit). As to treatment: pre-vaccination baseline after standard-of-care therapy. Source: PBMCs, taken from a glioma patient treated with radiotherapy, temozolomide or both. These receptors were obtained from a young man with glioma.

The chain recombines TRBV30 with TRBJ1-6; a possible D gene is TRBD1 (5 bases). Deletions cut 2 bases from V and 10 bases from J, with 9 bases between. The length of the CDR3 is 12 residues. Per the germline V gene, CDR1 is GTSNPN and CDR2 is SVGIG (reference sequence). This CDR3 is CAWSRGDSPLHF. The CDR3 DNA reads TGTGCCTGGAGTAGAGGGGACTCACCCCTCCACTTT.

The rearrangement joins TRBV29-1 to TRBJ1-2; D unresolved. V was pared by 6 bases and J by 2 bases, with 7 bases between. The CDR3 extends over 11 amino acids. The germline CDR1 and CDR2 sequences are SQVTM and ANQGSEA. This chain's CDR3 is CSVHLNYGYTF. The CDR3 bases are TGCAGCGTACACTTGAACTATGGCTACACCTTC.

This clone has more than one count but fewer than ten. This chain joins TRBV6-6 and TRBJ2-2; D is perhaps TRBD1 (6 bases). The V gene's germline CDR1 is MNHNY and CDR2 SVGAGI (reference sequence). V lost 4 bases and J 2 bases, leaving 14 bases between the germline ends. This CDR3 comprises 16 residues. The CDR3 nucleotides are TGTGCCAGCAGTTTTAACGGACAGTTCAACACCGGGGAGCTGTTTTTT. It codes for CASSFNGQFNTGELFF.

CDR3 in DNA: TGTGCCAGCAGTGAATCGGAACAGGGACTCACAGATACGCAGTATTTT. As protein: CASSESEQGLTDTQYF. This chain uses TRBV25-1 with TRBJ2-3; D assignment may be TRBD1 or TRBD2 (6 bases each). V dropped 1 base and J dropped 2 bases, with 13 bases sitting between them. The germline CDR1 and CDR2 sequences are MGHDK and SYGVNS. The CDR3 runs to 16 residues.

The sample holds a few counts of this clone. This chain links TRBV6-6 with TRBJ1-4, with D unresolved. The CDR3 has 16 residues. V dropped 1 base and J dropped 7 bases, with 16 bases sitting between them. Looked up from germline, CDR1 is MNHNY and CDR2 is SVGAGI (reference sequence). The CDR3 DNA reads as TGTGCCAGCAGTTACTATGGACCCCCGGGAGGTGAAAAACTGTTTTTT. It encodes CASSYYGPPGGEKLFF.

The chain uses TRBV7-9 and TRBJ1-3; D remains unclear. Germline CDR1 SEHNR, CDR2 FQNEAQ (reference sequence). CDR3 size: 15 residues. V was shortened by 2 bases and J by 0 bases, with 8 bases between the two germline ends. The CDR3: CASSLTRFSGNTIYF. As DNA, the CDR3 is TGTGCCAGCAGCTTAACCCGCTTCTCTGGAAACACCATATATTTT.

This clone was seen once. This chain joins TRBV5-1 and TRBJ2-7; TRBD2 aligns across 11 bases. J gave up 2 bases and V 3 bases, and 4 bases lay outside the gene matches. Germline V gene sequence: CDR1 SGHRS, CDR2 YFSETQ. This CDR3 region has 15 residues. The DNA for the CDR3 is TGCGCCAGCAGCTCGCTAGCGGGGGGCGCCTACGAGCAGTACTTC. Translating gives CASSSLAGGAYEQYF.

This chain connects TRBV2 to TRBJ2-7, with a weak D call TRBD2 (5 bases). CDR3 size: 14 residues. V lost 1 base and J 4 bases, leaving 11 bases between the germline ends. The V gene's germline CDR1 is SNHLY and CDR2 FYNNEI. CDR3 amino acids: CASSEGPGSYEQYF. As DNA, the CDR3 is TGTGCCAGCAGTGAAGGGCCGGGATCGTACGAGCAGTACTTC. Looking up the rest from reference TRBV2 and TRBJ2-7 gives the full variable domain: EPEVTQTPSHQVTQMGQEVILRCVPISNHLYFYWYRQILGQKVEFLVSFYNNEISEKSEIFDDQFSVERPDGSNFTLKIRSTKLEDSAMYFCASSEGPGSYEQYFGPGTRLTVT.

The V and J genes are TRBV5-1 and TRBJ1-2; D unclear. V was shortened by 0 bases and J by 3 bases, with 9 bases between the two germline ends. This CDR3 region has 14 residues. The V gene's germline CDR1 is SGHRS and CDR2 YFSETQ. The DNA of the CDR3 is TGCGCCAGCAGCTTGGCCGGGAGGGACTATGGCTACACCTTC. Translated: CASSLAGRDYGYTF.

This sequence joins TRBV6-6 and TRBJ1-3, with D possibly being TRBD1 (5 bases). The germline CDR1 and CDR2 sequences are MNHNY and SVGAGI (reference sequence). The CDR3 is made up of 15 amino acids. The V end was cut by 6 bases, the J end by 0 bases, with 12 bases between. CDR3 amino acids: CASRMGRSSGNTIYF. The CDR3 DNA is TGTGCCAGCAGGATGGGGCGGAGCTCTGGAAACACCATATATTTT.

The chain links TRBV5-1 to TRBJ2-5; TRBD2 matches at 11 bases. V lost 4 bases to trimming and J lost 5 bases; unmatched junction nucleotides: 19. The CDR3 is 19 amino acids. Germline loops: CDR1 SGHRS, CDR2 YFSETQ. In DNA, the CDR3 is TGCGCCAGCAGCCTCCCACAAACTAGCGGGGGAATTAGGGGGGAGACCCAGTACTTC. Protein: CASSLPQTSGGIRGETQYF.

V gene TRBV6-5 combines with J gene TRBJ1-4; D might be TRBD1 (5 bases). The CDR3 runs 14 residues. Trimming cost V 5 bases and J 6 bases, with 13 bases left between them. Germline V gene sequence: CDR1 MNHEY, CDR2 SVGAGI. CDR3 coding DNA: TGTGCCAGCAGTGTGCGAAGGGGAGATGAAAAACTGTTTTTT. Its protein is CASSVRRGDEKLFF.

The J gene is TRBJ1-5, the V gene TRBV6-6; 8 bases align to TRBD1. Germline CDR1 MNHNY, CDR2 SVGAGI (reference sequence). Germline trimming cut 6 bases from V and 4 bases from J; bases unmatched to any gene: 5. The CDR3 is 14 amino acids. CDR3 amino acids: CASRRDRSNQPQHF. CDR3 in DNA: TGTGCCAGCAGGCGGGACAGGTCAAATCAGCCCCAGCATTTT.

This rearrangement joins TRBV14 to TRBJ2-1, with D perhaps being TRBD1 or TRBD2 (5 bases each). This CDR3 contains 15 residues. Germline lookup yields CDR1 SGHDN and CDR2 FVKESK. V shed 5 bases and J shed 2 bases, with 13 bases lying between them. The CDR3 DNA is TGTGCCAGCAGCATGGGGGATTGGCCCTACAATGAGCAGTTCTTC. Translation: CASSMGDWPYNEQFF. The full variable domain, rest sourced from reference TRBV14 and TRBJ2-1, is EAGVTQFPSHSVIEKGQTVTLRCDPISGHDNLYWYRRVMGKEIKFLLHFVKESKQDESGMPNNRFLAERTGGTYSTLKVQPAELEDSGVYFCASSMGDWPYNEQFFGPGTRLTVL.

The chain combines TRBV7-9 with TRBJ2-6; D not resolved. CDR1 is SEHNR, CDR2 FQNEAQ, per germline (reference sequence). This CDR3 is 19 amino acids long. V lost 1 base to trimming and J lost 0 bases, with 16 bases between them. CDR3 DNA: TGTGCCAGCAGCTTAGGATGGTCAGATGTAAGCTCTGGGGCCAACGTCCTGACTTTC. This codes for CASSLGWSDVSSGANVLTF. Based on the CDR3 plus reference TRBV7-9 and TRBJ2-6, the full variable domain is DTGVSQNPRHKITKRGQNVTFRCDPISEHNRLYWYRQTLGQGPEFLTYFQNEAQLEKSRLLSDRFSAERPKGSFSTLEIQRTEQGDSAMYLCASSLGWSDVSSGANVLTFGAGSRLTVL.

V gene TRBV7-3 combines with J gene TRBJ1-2; 7 positions agree with TRBD1. This CDR3 has 15 residues. Losses at the gene ends were 1 base for V and 4 bases for J; bases not matched to a gene: 6. Germline values: CDR1 SGHTA, CDR2 FQGTGA. The CDR3 loop reads CASSLSTGASYGYTF. CDR3 nucleotides: TGTGCCAGCAGCTTAAGCACAGGGGCCAGCTATGGCTACACCTTC.

The rearrangement links TRBV2 to TRBJ1-4; TRBD1 agrees at 8 bases. V was pared by 7 bases and J by 8 bases, with 9 bases of the junction left unmatched. This CDR3 spans 14 amino acids. The germline CDR1 and CDR2 sequences are SNHLY and FYNNEI. The CDR3 bases are TGTGCCAGCAAAACGGGACAGGAAGGGGAAAAACTGTTTTTT. Translated: CASKTGQEGEKLFF.

The genes are TRBV27 and TRBJ1-2; 8 bases line up with TRBD1. The CDR3 has 13 amino acids. The V gene's germline CDR1 is MNHEY and CDR2 SMNVEV (reference sequence). The trim removed 4 bases at V and 7 bases at J, leaving 5 bases unmatched. DNA of the CDR3: TGTGCCAGCAGTTCCGACAGGGGACGTGGCTACACCTTC. This codes for CASSSDRGRGYTF.

This rearrangement joins TRBV7-9 to TRBJ2-6; TRBD1 might be the D (6 bases). The CDR3 sequence is 17 residues long. The V end lost 4 bases, the J end lost 0 bases, and 13 bases lay between the germline ends. Germline V gene lookup returns CDR1 SEHNR and CDR2 FQNEAQ (reference sequence). CDR3 in amino acids: CASSWGQSPSGANVLTF. The CDR3 region has the DNA TGTGCCAGCAGCTGGGGACAATCGCCCTCTGGGGCCAACGTCCTGACTTTC.

This chain joins TRBV6-1 and TRBJ1-3; D unclear. Germline values: CDR1 MNHNS, CDR2 SASEGT. The V end lost 2 bases, the J end lost 4 bases, and 15 bases lay between the germline ends. This CDR3 is built from 16 residues. In DNA form, the CDR3 reads TGTGCCAGCAGTGAAAAGGTGCTGGTGACGGGAAACACCATATATTTT. This translates into CASSEKVLVTGNTIYF.

The chain combines TRBV18 with TRBJ1-5; D gene ambiguous. Trimming stripped 0 bases from V and 0 bases from J, with 6 bases between. The germline CDR1 and CDR2 sequences are KGHSH and LQKENI. The CDR3 sequence is 15 residues long. The chain's CDR3 is CASSPPGSSNQPQHF. CDR3 nucleotides: TGTGCCAGCTCACCACCAGGGAGTAGCAATCAGCCCCAGCATTTT.

J is TRBJ1-1 and V is TRBV7-2, with D perhaps matching TRBD1 (6 bases). Trimming shortened V by 0 bases and J by 2 bases, and 13 bases separated the two germline ends. Germline V gene lookup returns CDR1 SGHTA and CDR2 FQGNSA. The CDR3 is 16 amino acids. Here the CDR3 reads CASSLAIRDINTEAFF. CDR3 DNA sequence: TGTGCCAGCAGCTTAGCAATCCGGGACATCAACACTGAAGCTTTCTTT.

The chain recombines TRBV9 with TRBJ2-5; 11 bases fit TRBD1. The J segment lost 1 base and the V segment lost 2 bases, leaving 4 bases of the junction unmatched. In germline, CDR1 is SGDLS, CDR2 YYNGEE. The CDR3 totals 16 residues. The CDR3 DNA reads as TGTGCCAGCAGCGTGTCGGGACAGGGGGTCCAAGAGACCCAGTACTTC. Amino acids: CASSVSGQGVQETQYF.

The J gene is TRBJ1-1, the V gene TRBV30; D not resolved. Germline V gives CDR1 GTSNPN, CDR2 SVGIG (reference sequence). This CDR3 comprises 13 residues. V was clipped by 2 bases and J by 5 bases, with 12 bases between them. The CDR3 protein is CAWSPGRGTEAFF. As DNA, the CDR3 is TGTGCCTGGAGTCCCGGTCGGGGAACTGAAGCTTTCTTT.

The rearrangement links TRBV19 to TRBJ2-7, with 7 positions matching TRBD1. V shed 3 bases and J 3 bases; nucleotides not matched to a gene: 5. Germline CDR1 LNHDA, CDR2 SQIVND (reference sequence). The CDR3 spans 14 residues. CDR3 region: CASSMPGQNYEQYF. For the CDR3, the DNA is TGTGCCAGTAGTATGCCGGGACAGAACTACGAGCAGTACTTC.

The chain combines TRBV7-3 with TRBJ2-5, with 7 bases matching TRBD2. The CDR3 extends over 14 amino acids. V was pared by 2 bases and J by 7 bases, with 7 bases of the junction left unmatched. Germline CDR1 SGHTA, CDR2 FQGTGA. The CDR3: CASSLAGVGGTQYF. Here the CDR3 DNA reads TGTGCCAGCAGCTTAGCGGGGGTCGGTGGGACCCAGTACTTC.

The V gene is TRBV6-6, the J gene TRBJ2-7, with a tentative D call TRBD2 (5 bases). The germline gives CDR1 MNHNY, CDR2 SVGAGI (reference sequence). The ends were cut back, 4 bases at V and 1 base at J, with 11 bases in the middle. The CDR3 totals 14 residues. The CDR3 DNA is TGTGCCAGCAGTTTCGCCGGGAAATCCTACGAGCAGTACTTC. The encoded protein is CASSFAGKSYEQYF.

This clone was observed a few times. This chain links TRBV5-4 with TRBJ1-6; TRBD1 matches 7 bases. The junction had 10 bases not matched to a gene; V was cut back by 0 bases and J by 7 bases. The CDR3 is 17 residues long. Germline V gives CDR1 SGHNT, CDR2 YYREEE (reference sequence). The CDR3 sequence is CASSLEFGGRGNSPLHF. In nucleotides, the CDR3 is TGTGCCAGCAGCTTGGAATTCGGTGGCAGGGGGAATTCACCCCTCCACTTT.

This chain links TRBV29-1 with TRBJ2-5; 9 bases align to TRBD1. Trimming took 5 bases from V and 4 from J; bases not matched to a gene: 17. The CDR3 is made up of 17 amino acids. Germline CDR1 reads SQVTM; CDR2 reads ANQGSEA. CDR3 sequence: CSVKQYRDRAGAETQYF. The CDR3 region has the DNA TGCAGCGTTAAACAATACCGGGACAGGGCGGGCGCAGAGACCCAGTACTTC.

This chain uses TRBV5-8 with TRBJ1-2; D remains ambiguous. V was clipped by 0 bases and J by 0 bases, with 12 bases between them. Germline assignment: CDR1 SGHTS and CDR2 YDEGEE. The CDR3 contains 16 residues. The CDR3 DNA sequence: TGTGCCAGCAGCTTGGAGGTAAAGGATACTAACTATGGCTACACCTTC. This encodes CASSLEVKDTNYGYTF. The full variable domain, rest sourced from reference TRBV5-8 and TRBJ1-2, is EAGVTQSPTHLIKTRGQQATLRCSPISGHTSVYWYQQALGLGLQFLLWYDEGEERNRGNFPPRFSGRQFPNYSSELNVNALELEDSALYLCASSLEVKDTNYGYTFGSGTRLTVV.

This chain joins TRBV4-3 and TRBJ2-3; weak D call: TRBD2 (5 bases). The V and J ends lost 1 base and 10 bases respectively, with 18 bases between them. Germline V gene sequence: CDR1 LGHNA, CDR2 YSLEER. The CDR3 consists of 15 residues. The CDR3 sequence is CASSQVGSASVAQYF. CDR3 sequence (DNA): TGCGCCAGCAGCCAAGTGGGGAGCGCCTCGGTAGCGCAGTATTTT.